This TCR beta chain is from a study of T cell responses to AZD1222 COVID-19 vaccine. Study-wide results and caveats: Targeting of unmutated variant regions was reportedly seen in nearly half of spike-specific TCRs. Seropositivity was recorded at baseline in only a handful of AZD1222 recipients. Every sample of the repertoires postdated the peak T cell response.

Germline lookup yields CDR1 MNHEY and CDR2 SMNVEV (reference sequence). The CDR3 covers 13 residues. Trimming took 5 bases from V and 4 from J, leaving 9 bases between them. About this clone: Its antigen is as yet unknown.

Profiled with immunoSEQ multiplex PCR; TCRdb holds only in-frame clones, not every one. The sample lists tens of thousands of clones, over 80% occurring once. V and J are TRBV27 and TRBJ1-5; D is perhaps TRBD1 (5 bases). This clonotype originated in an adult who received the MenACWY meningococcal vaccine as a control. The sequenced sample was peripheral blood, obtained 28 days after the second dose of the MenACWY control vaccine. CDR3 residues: CASSRTFNQPQHF. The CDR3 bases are TGTGCCAGCAGTCGGACATTTAATCAGCCCCAGCATTTT.